This T cell receptor (beta chain) was captured in a study of CD8 T cells in ankylosing spondylitis. Study-wide findings and caveats: A TCR beta motif of fewer than ten highly homologous variants seemed to mark ankylosing spondylitis blood.

V gave up 2 bases and J gave up 7 bases; unmatched junction bases: 5. CDR3 length equals 15 residues. CDR1 is MGHRA, CDR2 YSYEKL, per germline. Molecular-barcoded quantitative 5'-RACE produced these TCR beta libraries. One entry per CDR3 protein results from TCRdb running MiXCR on the 5' RACE reads. The table has 700,000 to 850,000 distinct CDR3 sequences, 12% seen once. Comments on this clonotype: Its antigen is unidentified.

The chain carries TRBV4-1 and TRBJ2-2, with 9 bases matching TRBD1. Sample: blood, either unsorted or a sorted T cell fraction (not recorded which). This TCR was recovered from a male donor with ankylosing spondylitis. CDR3 amino acids: CASSQPGQGVGELFF. Written as DNA, the CDR3 is TGCGCCAGCAGCCAACCGGGACAGGGTGTCGGGGAGCTGTTTTTT.